One sample yielded the 25 T cell receptor beta chains listed below, sequenced in a study of OX40 agonist ivuxolimab in advanced cancers. Libraries came from the immunoSEQ multiplex PCR assay. What TCRdb holds here is the immuneACCESS table cut down to in-frame rearrangements. Part of the clones is not present; checked against another copy, under half of the missing clones reflect an unresolved V gene, and the others are unexplained. The sample has over 75,000 clones on record, roughly 92% of them singletons. About 2.6% of the sample lies in the top ten. The sample in question was CD4+ or CD8+ T cells sorted from blood, obtained in a trial of the OX40 agonist ivuxolimab. These receptor sequences come from an adult with an advanced solid tumor such as melanoma, head and neck, liver or kidney cancer.

The V gene is TRBV27, the J gene TRBJ2-7, with 12 bases identical to TRBD1. Looked up from germline, CDR1 is MNHEY and CDR2 is SMNVEV (reference sequence). The V gene end was trimmed by 5 bases and the J gene end by 6 bases; junction bases not matched to a gene: 8. The CDR3 is made up of 15 amino acids. CDR3 sequence (DNA): TGTGCCAGCAGTGCGGGGACAGGGGGCTGGGGCGAGCAGTACTTC. This gives the protein CASSAGTGGWGEQYF.

This clone was seen only once. In DNA, the CDR3 is TGTGCCAGCAGCAAAGGGTCCGGGGGCGGAGGGCAACCGGGGGAGCAGTACTTC. Translation gives CASSKGSGGGGQPGEQYF. The V and J genes are TRBV21-1 and TRBJ2-7. TRBV21-1 is designated a pseudogene. The CDR3 extends over 18 amino acids.

This chain connects TRBV7-9 to TRBJ2-3; perhaps D is TRBD1 or TRBD2 (5 bases each). CDR3 length equals 15 residues. CDR1 and CDR2 from the germline V gene are SEHNR and FQNEAQ (reference sequence). V lost 5 bases and J 7 bases, leaving 19 bases between the germline ends. The CDR3 region is CASSLRVGTRYTQYF. CDR3 bases: TGTGCCAGCAGCCTACGAGTTGGGACCAGGTATACGCAGTATTTT.

V is TRBV9 and J is TRBJ1-2, with D uncertain. Germline V gene sequence: CDR1 SGDLS, CDR2 YYNGEE. CDR3 length: 13 amino acids. Trimming left V 0 bases short and J 8 bases short, with 11 bases between. The CDR3 coding sequence is TGTGCCAGCAGCGTAGCTGGGAGAGGCGGCTACACCTTC. This gives the protein CASSVAGRGGYTF.

The genes are TRBV5-1 and TRBJ2-1; D is ambiguous. The CDR3 totals 16 residues. Germline CDR1 is SGHRS and CDR2 is YFSETQ. Trimming left V 0 bases short and J 0 bases short, with 10 bases between. The CDR3 here is CASSLGHHSSYNEQFF. Written as DNA, the CDR3 is TGCGCCAGCAGCTTGGGTCATCACAGCTCCTACAATGAGCAGTTCTTC.

This sequence joins TRBV2 and TRBJ1-2; 8 nucleotides align to TRBD1. V was clipped by 11 bases and J by 7 bases; unmatched bases: 6. The CDR3 is made up of 11 amino acids. Germline CDR1 reads SNHLY; CDR2 reads FYNNEI. CDR3 in amino acids: CADRGRSGYTF. The DNA for the CDR3 is TGTGCCGACAGGGGTAGAAGTGGCTACACCTTC.

The chain couples TRBV2 to TRBJ2-2; the D gene is possibly TRBD1 (5 bases). CDR3 length equals 17 residues. V gave up 2 bases and J gave up 0 bases, with 13 bases separating them. Germline CDR1 SNHLY, CDR2 FYNNEI. In DNA form, the CDR3 reads TGTGCCAGCAGTGAATCCCCGTACAGGACGAACACCGGGGAGCTGTTTTTT. Translated, it gives CASSESPYRTNTGELFF. The entire variable domain, with the rest obtained from reference TRBV2 and TRBJ2-2, is as follows: EPEVTQTPSHQVTQMGQEVILRCVPISNHLYFYWYRQILGQKVEFLVSFYNNEISEKSEIFDDQFSVERPDGSNFTLKIRSTKLEDSAMYFCASSESPYRTNTGELFFGEGSRLTVL.

DNA of the CDR3: TGTGCCAGCAGTGAAGTCAGAACCTACGAGCAGTACTTC. This gives the protein CASSEVRTYEQYF. The gene calls are TRBV6-5 and TRBJ2-7; D remains unclear. CDR1 MNHEY and CDR2 SVGAGI come from the germline V gene. The CDR3 is made up of 13 amino acids. V dropped 5 bases and J dropped 2 bases, with 10 bases sitting between them.

The chain has TRBV27 and TRBJ2-7; no clear D gene. With 8 bases removed from V and 3 bases from J, the gap between germline ends came to 5 bases. The CDR3 extends over 10 amino acids. Germline CDR1 reads MNHEY; CDR2 reads SMNVEV (reference sequence). DNA of the CDR3: TGTGCCAGCGGGCTCTACGAGCAGTACTTC. Its translation: CASGLYEQYF.

The CDR3 sequence: CASSTRDEQYF. The CDR3 DNA follows: TGTGCCAGCAGCACCCGGGACGAGCAGTACTTC. This chain links TRBV6-5 with TRBJ2-7; no reliable D call. V shed 6 bases and J shed 5 bases, with 8 bases lying between them. This CDR3 region has 11 residues. Germline V gives CDR1 MNHEY, CDR2 SVGAGI.

This chain connects TRBV5-4 to TRBJ2-3; unclear D gene. The germline gives CDR1 SGHNT, CDR2 YYREEE (reference sequence). V was trimmed by 0 bases and J by 4 bases, leaving 6 bases between them. The CDR3 is 13 amino acids. CDR3 coding DNA: TGTGCCAGCAGCTTGGTCCCCCCAGATACGCAGTATTTT. It translates to CASSLVPPDTQYF. The entire variable domain, with the rest obtained from reference TRBV5-4 and TRBJ2-3, is as follows: ETGVTQSPTHLIKTRGQQVTLRCSSQSGHNTVSWYQQALGQGPQFIFQYYREEENGRGNFPPRFSGLQFPNYSSELNVNALELDDSALYLCASSLVPPDTQYFGPGTRLTVL.

CDR3 region: CASSIDRADQPQHF. CDR3 bases: TGTGCCAGTAGTATTGACAGGGCGGATCAGCCCCAGCATTTT. The chain carries TRBV19 and TRBJ1-5, with TRBD1 matching 7 bases. The V and J ends lost 3 bases and 5 bases, in that order; junction bases with no gene match: 4. The CDR3 is made up of 14 amino acids. CDR1 and CDR2 from the germline V gene are LNHDA and SQIVND (reference sequence).

The chain employs TRBV6-6 and TRBJ2-7, with D possibly matching TRBD2 (6 bases). Germline V gene sequence: CDR1 MNHNY, CDR2 SVGAGI (reference sequence). V lost 6 bases and J 2 bases, leaving 8 bases between the germline ends. This CDR3 is 12 amino acids long. The CDR3 reads CASRAGPYEQYF. The CDR3 bases are TGTGCCAGCAGGGCGGGACCCTACGAGCAGTACTTC.

The chain joins TRBV29-1 to TRBJ1-1; the D gene is possibly TRBD1 (6 bases). The CDR3 loop spans 13 amino acids. The V gene's germline CDR1 is SQVTM and CDR2 ANQGSEA. Trimming cost V 6 bases and J 4 bases, with 15 bases left between them. This CDR3 reads CSVDTGSATEAFF. In DNA form, the CDR3 reads TGCAGCGTGGATACAGGGTCGGCCACTGAAGCTTTCTTT.

The V gene is TRBV4-1, the J gene TRBJ2-7, with TRBD2 identical over 11 bases. The germline V gene encodes CDR1 MGHRA and CDR2 YSYEKL. The J segment lost 1 base and the V segment lost 0 bases, leaving 5 bases of the junction unmatched. The CDR3 has 17 residues. CDR3 sequence: CASSQEASGGSSYEQYF. The CDR3 DNA sequence: TGCGCCAGCAGCCAAGAGGCTAGCGGGGGGTCATCCTACGAGCAGTACTTC.

The rearrangement joins TRBV7-9 to TRBJ1-2; D possibly corresponds to TRBD1 (6 bases). Germline V gene sequence: CDR1 SEHNR, CDR2 FQNEAQ (reference sequence). The CDR3 runs to 13 residues. The ends were cut back, 3 bases at V and 3 bases at J, with 8 bases in the middle. The CDR3, as DNA: TGTGCCAGCAGCTTTCCAGGGGACTATGGCTACACCTTC. Protein sequence: CASSFPGDYGYTF.

The V call is TRBV10-2, the J call TRBJ2-3, with 16 bases fitting TRBD2. CDR3 length: 20 amino acids. After removal of 0 bases from V and 3 bases from J, the junction contained 9 bases not matched to a gene. Germline CDR1 WSHSY, CDR2 SAAADI. The CDR3 nucleotides read TGCGCCAGCAGTGAGTCACCCGGGACTAGCGGGAGGGCACGTACAGATACGCAGTATTTT. Residues: CASSESPGTSGRARTDTQYF.

V is TRBV27 and J is TRBJ1-2, with a weak D call TRBD1 (5 bases). V gave up 0 bases and J gave up 4 bases, with 21 bases separating them. Germline-derived CDR1 and CDR2 are MNHEY and SMNVEV (reference sequence). CDR3 size: 18 residues. CDR3 residues: CASSLSEAGRALGYGYTF. Here the CDR3 DNA reads TGTGCCAGCAGTTTATCGGAGGCAGGGAGGGCTCTAGGCTATGGCTACACCTTC.

This clone was observed a few times. This chain uses TRBV11-2 with TRBJ2-7; D is uncertain. Trimming left V 3 bases short and J 3 bases short, with 9 bases between. This CDR3 comprises 13 residues. The germline V gene has CDR1 SGHAT and CDR2 FQNNGV. The CDR3 spells CASSFGQNYEQYF. The CDR3 DNA reads TGTGCCAGCAGCTTCGGGCAGAACTACGAGCAGTACTTC.

The chain has TRBV29-1 and TRBJ1-2, with D perhaps matching TRBD1 (5 bases). The germline V gene has CDR1 SQVTM and CDR2 ANQGSEA. Trimming removed 4 bases from V and 4 bases from J, with 7 bases in between. This CDR3 contains 11 residues. Here the CDR3 reads CSVGDGYGYTF. For the CDR3, the DNA is TGCAGCGTTGGGGACGGCTATGGCTACACCTTC.

J is TRBJ1-1 and V is TRBV4-3, with unresolved D. Trimming left V 5 bases short and J 1 base short, with 8 bases between. Germline V gene data show CDR1 as LGHNA and CDR2 as YSLEER. The CDR3 has 13 amino acids. CDR3 in DNA: TGCGCCAGCAGCATCGATGAGAACACTGAAGCTTTCTTT. Translated: CASSIDENTEAFF.

This clone was detected once. The V and J genes are TRBV6-1 and TRBJ1-4; no clear D. The CDR3 spans 16 residues. Germline CDR1 reads MNHNS; CDR2 reads SASEGT. Trimming took 1 base from V and 0 from J, leaving 9 bases between them. The CDR3 loop reads CASSEGRAATNEKLFF. The CDR3 region has the DNA TGTGCCAGCAGTGAAGGTAGAGCTGCAACTAATGAAAAACTGTTTTTT.

The rearrangement links TRBV10-3 to TRBJ2-7; D unclear. CDR1 and CDR2 from the germline V gene are ENHRY and SYGVKD. This CDR3 is 13 amino acids long. The V end was cut by 2 bases, the J end by 2 bases, with 7 bases between. CDR3 nucleotides: TGTGCCATCAGTGAGGGGCAGACCTACGAGCAGTACTTC. Protein product: CAISEGQTYEQYF.

V usage is TRBV15 and J usage is TRBJ2-6; 7 bases fit TRBD1. This CDR3 contains 17 residues. CDR1 and CDR2 from the germline V gene are LNHNV and YYDKDF (reference sequence). With 5 bases clipped from V and 1 base from J, the junction kept 8 bases outside the gene matches. CDR3 sequence: CATSSHRGPSGANVLTF. The DNA for the CDR3 is TGTGCCACCAGCTCGCACAGGGGTCCTTCTGGGGCCAACGTCCTGACTTTC.

V and J are TRBV7-3 and TRBJ2-2; D is perhaps TRBD1 (6 bases). This CDR3 is built from 13 residues. Germline CDR1 reads SGHTA; CDR2 reads FQGTGA. Trimming pared 5 bases from V and 5 bases from J, leaving 9 bases between. This CDR3 is CASSPTGTGELFF. CDR3 nucleotides: TGTGCCAGCAGCCCGACAGGAACCGGGGAGCTGTTTTTT. Combining the CDR3 with reference TRBV7-3 and TRBJ2-2 gives the whole variable domain GAGVSQTPSNKVTEKGKYVELRCDPISGHTALYWYRQSLGQGPEFLIYFQGTGAADDSGLPNDRFFAVRPEGSVSTLKIQRTERGDSAVYLCASSPTGTGELFFGEGSRLTVL.